This is a list of T cell receptor beta chains from one sample in a study of human T cells and chemical hapten exposure. MiXCR, applied by TCRdb to the RACE reads, yields one record per CDR3 protein. The repertoire includes over 100,000 distinct CDR3 sequences, 9% to 9.5% of them detected once, and around 3% sits in the top ten. Source: whole blood, taken in connection with sensitization to the hapten diphenylcyclopropenone (DPC). Source of these receptors: a woman in her thirties or forties with alopecia areata. Some clones in this sample may be carry-over from other donors' samples. CDR3s include the opening cysteine and the closing phenylalanine or tryptophan. D genes are given only for firm matches. The listing skips clone size in some rows; elsewhere it reads once, few, many or a size class.

TGCGCCAGCAGCCTCCGTATAGGGGACAGGGTCGTCGAGCAGTACTTC | CASSLRIGDRVVEQYF | TRBD1 | TRBJ2-7 | TRBV4-3 | many
TGTGCCAGCAGTCAAGCTAGGGTCGAGCAGTACTTC | CASSQARVEQYF | . | TRBJ2-7 | TRBV6-2/TRBV6-3 | many
TGTGCCAGCAGCTCAAGGCGTAGAATGGGTACAGGGGGCGTGCAGACCCAGTACTTC | CASSSRRRMGTGGVQTQYF | TRBD1 | TRBJ2-5 | TRBV7-2 | .
TGTGCCAGCAGTTTAAACAGGGGTAATGGCTACACCTTC | CASSLNRGNGYTF | TRBD1 | TRBJ1-2 | TRBV28 | many
TGTGCCAGCAGACTGGGGGGGAACACCGGGGAGCTGTTTTTT | CASRLGGNTGELFF | . | TRBJ2-2 | TRBV7-2 | many
TGTGCCAGCAGTGGCTCAGGGGGAATCGTGGGGAAACTGTTTTTT | CASSGSGGIVGKLFF | TRBD1 | TRBJ1-4 | TRBV12-3/TRBV12-4 | few
TGTGCCATCAGTGAGCCCGCCGGCACCTCCTCTTCTAACTATGGCTACACCTTC | CAISEPAGTSSSNYGYTF | . | TRBJ1-2 | TRBV10-3 | many
TGTGCCAGCAGCTTAGCCCGGGACTCCGGAGAGACCCAGTACTTC | CASSLARDSGETQYF | . | TRBJ2-5 | TRBV7-9 | many
TGCGCCAGCAGCTTGGGATCAGGGGGCCCTAGTCAGCCCCAGCATTTT | CASSLGSGGPSQPQHF | TRBD1 | TRBJ1-5 | TRBV5-1 | .
TGTGCCAGCAACCCCGGGGGGGCCGCAGATACGCAGTATTTT | CASNPGGAADTQYF | TRBD2 | TRBJ2-3 | TRBV28 | many
TGTGCCAGCAGCCGGGGTTTCGGGGAGCTGTTTTTT | CASSRGFGELFF | . | TRBJ2-2 | TRBV12-3/TRBV12-4 | many
TGTGCCAGCAGCTTTCGTAGCGGGGGGCCCACAGATACGCAGTATTTT | CASSFRSGGPTDTQYF | TRBD2 | TRBJ2-3 | TRBV7-2 | .
TGCGCCAGCAGCTTGGCGGCTAGCGGGGGTACAGATACGCAGTATTTT | CASSLAASGGTDTQYF | TRBD2 | TRBJ2-3 | TRBV5-1 | many
TGTGCCAGCAGCCCTACCGGGGTCCAGCCCCAGCATTTT | CASSPTGVQPQHF | . | TRBJ1-5 | TRBV6-5 | .
TGTGCCAGCAGTCCACAGAGTGGCAATCAGCCCCAGCATTTT | CASSPQSGNQPQHF | . | TRBJ1-5 | TRBV2 | many
TGCAGTGCTAGCGACAGGGGGCACGCAGATACGCAGTATTTT | CSASDRGHADTQYF | TRBD1 | TRBJ2-3 | TRBV20-1 | few
TGTGCCAGCACCGCGACGGGACAGGGATCCTACGAGCAGTACTTC | CASTATGQGSYEQYF | TRBD1 | TRBJ2-7 | TRBV11-2 | .
TGCGCCAGCAGCTTGTGGTCAGGGGGCACCTACAATGAGCAGTTCTTC | CASSLWSGGTYNEQFF | TRBD1 | TRBJ2-1 | TRBV5-1 | .
TGTGCCAGCAGTCAGACAGGGGCGGACACCGGGGAGCTGTTTTTT | CASSQTGADTGELFF | TRBD1 | TRBJ2-2 | TRBV12-3/TRBV12-4 | .
TGCGCCAGCCGACGAGACTACGAGACCCAGTACTTC | CASRRDYETQYF | . | TRBJ2-5 | TRBV10-2 | .
TGCAGTGCTAGAGTTACTGGGGGATTTAATTCACCCCTCCACTTT | CSARVTGGFNSPLHF | . | TRBJ1-6 | TRBV20-1 | .
TGTGCCAGCAGTGGGGACTTCGAGAGGAACATTCAGTACTTC | CASSGDFERNIQYF | . | TRBJ2-4 | TRBV6-1 | few
TGTGCCAGCAGCCAAGGTCGGTCCAGGGGCGAGCAGTACTTC | CASSQGRSRGEQYF | . | TRBJ2-7 | TRBV3-1 | few
TGTGCCAGCAGCGTCAAGGGCGGGGCTCCCTCCTACGAGCAGTACTTC | CASSVKGGAPSYEQYF | . | TRBJ2-7 | TRBV21-1 | few
TGTGCCAGCAGTCCGATATTCGGGACGGCCCTCAATCAGCCCCAGCATTTT | CASSPIFGTALNQPQHF | . | TRBJ1-5 | TRBV27 | .
TGTGCCAGCAGCCCTCTGGGACAGTTCTACTATGGCTACACCTTC | CASSPLGQFYYGYTF | TRBD1 | TRBJ1-2 | TRBV3-1 | few
TGTGCCAGCAGCTTAGCGGGACAGAATAACTATGGCTACACCTTC | CASSLAGQNNYGYTF | TRBD1 | TRBJ1-2 | TRBV7-2 | many
TGCGCCAGCAGTCCTTGGGACAGGGGGAATGAAAAACTGTTTTTT | CASSPWDRGNEKLFF | TRBD1 | TRBJ1-4 | TRBV23-1 | .
TGTGCCAGCATCCGAGGGACTAGCCCTAGCACAGATACGCAGTATTTT | CASIRGTSPSTDTQYF | TRBD2 | TRBJ2-3 | TRBV6-2/TRBV6-3 | few
TGTGCCACCTCGGACAGGGCGAACACCGGGGAGCTGTTTTTT | CATSDRANTGELFF | TRBD1 | TRBJ2-2 | TRBV24-1 | .
TGTGCCAGTTCCGTCTCGTCTTTAGCGGGGGAGGGCTACGAGCAGCACTTC | CASSVSSLAGEGYEQHF | TRBD2 | TRBJ2-7 | TRBV19 | .
TGTGCCACCAGCAGACCTGACAGGGAATGGGCCCAGTACTTC | CATSRPDREWAQYF | TRBD1 | TRBJ2-5 | TRBV15 | many
TGTGCCAGCAGCACCCTATCACTAGCGGGGGGCTCCTACAATGAGCAGTTCTTC | CASSTLSLAGGSYNEQFF | TRBD2 | TRBJ2-1 | TRBV7-9 | .
TGTGCCAGTATTCCGGAACAGGGCGATTGGGTACTCGGGGGCAATCAGCCCCAGCATTTT | CASIPEQGDWVLGGNQPQHF | . | TRBJ1-5 | TRBV28 | .
TGTGCCAGCAGTTTAGGTTCAGGAGCTTACGAGCAGTACTTC | CASSLGSGAYEQYF | . | TRBJ2-7 | TRBV28 | .
TGTGCCAGCAGCTTAGAAAGGCTCACAGATACGCAGTATTTT | CASSLERLTDTQYF | . | TRBJ2-3 | TRBV7-9 | few
TGTGCCAGCTCAACGGGACAGAACACTGAAGCTTTCTTT | CASSTGQNTEAFF | . | TRBJ1-1 | TRBV18 | many